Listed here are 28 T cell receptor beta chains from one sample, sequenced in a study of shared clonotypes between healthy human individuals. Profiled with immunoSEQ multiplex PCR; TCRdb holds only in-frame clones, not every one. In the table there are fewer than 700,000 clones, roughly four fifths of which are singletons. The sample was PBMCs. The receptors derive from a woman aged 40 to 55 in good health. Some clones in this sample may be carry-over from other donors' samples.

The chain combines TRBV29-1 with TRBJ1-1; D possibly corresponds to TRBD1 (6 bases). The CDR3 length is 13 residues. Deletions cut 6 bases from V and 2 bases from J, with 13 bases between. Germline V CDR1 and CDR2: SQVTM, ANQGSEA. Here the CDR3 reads CSVGRDTNTEAFF. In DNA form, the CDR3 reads TGCAGCGTGGGGAGGGACACCAACACTGAAGCTTTCTTT.

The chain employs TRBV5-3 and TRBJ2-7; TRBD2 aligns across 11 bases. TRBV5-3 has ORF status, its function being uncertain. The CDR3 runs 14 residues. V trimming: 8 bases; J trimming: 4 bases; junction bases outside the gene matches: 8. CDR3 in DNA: TGTGCCAGTCCGAGGACTAGCGGGTGTTACGAGCAGTACTTC. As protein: CASPRTSGCYEQYF.

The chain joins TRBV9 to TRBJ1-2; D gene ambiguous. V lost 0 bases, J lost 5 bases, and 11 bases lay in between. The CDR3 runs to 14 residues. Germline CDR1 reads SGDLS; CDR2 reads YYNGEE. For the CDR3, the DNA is TGTGCCAGCAGCGTAGAACAAACCGGGTATGGCTACACCTTC. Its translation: CASSVEQTGYGYTF. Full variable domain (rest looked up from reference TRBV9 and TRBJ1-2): DSGVTQTPKHLITATGQRVTLRCSPRSGDLSVYWYQQSLDQGLQFLIQYYNGEERAKGNILERFSAQQFPDLHSELNLSSLELGDSALYFCASSVEQTGYGYTFGSGTRLTVV.

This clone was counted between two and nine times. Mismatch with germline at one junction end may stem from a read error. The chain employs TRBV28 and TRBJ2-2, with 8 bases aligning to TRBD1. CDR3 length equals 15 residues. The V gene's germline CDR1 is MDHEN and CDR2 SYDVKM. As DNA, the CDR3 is TGTGCCAGCAGTTCCTACAGGGGGAACGCCGGGGAGCTGTTTTTT. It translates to CASSSYRGNAGELFF. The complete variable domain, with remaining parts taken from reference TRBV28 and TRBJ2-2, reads DVKVTQSSRYLVKRTGEKVFLECVQDMDHENMFWYRQDPGLGLRLIYFSYDVKMKEKGDIPEGYSVSREKKERFSLILESASTNQTSMYLCASSSYRGNAGELFFGEGSRLTVL.

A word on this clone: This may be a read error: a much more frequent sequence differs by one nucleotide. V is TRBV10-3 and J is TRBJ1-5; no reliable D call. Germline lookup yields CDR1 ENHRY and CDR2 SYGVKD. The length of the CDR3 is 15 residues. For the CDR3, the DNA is TGTGCCATCAGAGAGGGCGGCGAGGGCAATCAGCTCCAGCATTTT. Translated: CAIREGGEGNQLQHF.

CDR3 in amino acids: CSVRILGGESYEQYF. The CDR3 coding sequence is TGCAGCGTCCGAATTTTGGGGGGCGAGTCCTACGAGCAGTACTTC. The chain couples TRBV29-1 to TRBJ2-7, with D perhaps matching TRBD1 or TRBD2 (6 bases each). The CDR3 is 15 amino acids. Trimming shortened V by 6 bases and J by 1 base, and 19 bases separated the two germline ends. Per the germline V gene, CDR1 is SQVTM and CDR2 is ANQGSEA.

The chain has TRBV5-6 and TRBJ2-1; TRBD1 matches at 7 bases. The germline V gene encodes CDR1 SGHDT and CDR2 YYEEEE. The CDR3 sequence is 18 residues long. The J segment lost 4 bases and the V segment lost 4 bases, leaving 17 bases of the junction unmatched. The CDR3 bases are TGTGCCAGCAGCCGACAGGGTATCACCACCAAAATTTACAATGAGCAGTTCTTC. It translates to CASSRQGITTKIYNEQFF.

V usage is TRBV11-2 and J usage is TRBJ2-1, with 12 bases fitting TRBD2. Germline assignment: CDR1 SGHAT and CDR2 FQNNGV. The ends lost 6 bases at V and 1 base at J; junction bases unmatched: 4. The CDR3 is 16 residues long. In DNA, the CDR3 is TGTGCCAGCAGTCTAGCGGGAGGGGCTTCCTACAATGAGCAGTTCTTC. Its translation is CASSLAGGASYNEQFF.

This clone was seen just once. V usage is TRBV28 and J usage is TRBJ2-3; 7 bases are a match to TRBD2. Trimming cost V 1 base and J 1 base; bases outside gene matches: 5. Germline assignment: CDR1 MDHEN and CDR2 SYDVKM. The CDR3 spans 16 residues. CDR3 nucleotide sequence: TGTGCCAGCAGTTTATTTGCGGGAGTTGGCACAGATACGCAGTATTTT. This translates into CASSLFAGVGTDTQYF. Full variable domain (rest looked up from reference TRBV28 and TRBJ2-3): DVKVTQSSRYLVKRTGEKVFLECVQDMDHENMFWYRQDPGLGLRLIYFSYDVKMKEKGDIPEGYSVSREKKERFSLILESASTNQTSMYLCASSLFAGVGTDTQYFGPGTRLTVL.

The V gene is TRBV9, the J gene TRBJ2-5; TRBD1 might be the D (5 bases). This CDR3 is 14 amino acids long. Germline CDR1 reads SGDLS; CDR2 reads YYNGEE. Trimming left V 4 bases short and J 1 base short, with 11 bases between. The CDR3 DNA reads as TGTGCCAGCAGCCCTGAGGACACCCAAGAGACCCAGTACTTC. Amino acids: CASSPEDTQETQYF. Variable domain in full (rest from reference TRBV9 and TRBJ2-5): DSGVTQTPKHLITATGQRVTLRCSPRSGDLSVYWYQQSLDQGLQFLIQYYNGEERAKGNILERFSAQQFPDLHSELNLSSLELGDSALYFCASSPEDTQETQYFGPGTRLLVL.

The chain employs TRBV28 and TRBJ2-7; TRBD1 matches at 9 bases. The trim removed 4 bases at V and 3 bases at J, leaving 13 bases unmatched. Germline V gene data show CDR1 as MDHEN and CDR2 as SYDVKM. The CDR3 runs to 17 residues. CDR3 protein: CASSSAGITGGFYEQYF. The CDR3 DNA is TGTGCCAGCAGTTCGGCGGGCATAACAGGGGGCTTCTACGAGCAGTACTTC.

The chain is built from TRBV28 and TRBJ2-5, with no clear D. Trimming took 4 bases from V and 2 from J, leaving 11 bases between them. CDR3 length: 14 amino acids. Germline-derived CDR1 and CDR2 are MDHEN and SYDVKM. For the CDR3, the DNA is TGTGCCAGCAGTTCCCCCGGCCGGCAAGAGACCCAGTACTTC. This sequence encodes CASSSPGRQETQYF.

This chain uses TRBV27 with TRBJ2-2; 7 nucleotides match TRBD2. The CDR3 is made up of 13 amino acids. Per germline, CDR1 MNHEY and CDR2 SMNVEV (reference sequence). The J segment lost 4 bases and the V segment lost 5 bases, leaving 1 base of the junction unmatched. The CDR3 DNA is TGTGCCAGCAGTAGACTAGCCACCGGGGAGCTGTTTTTT. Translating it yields CASSRLATGELFF.

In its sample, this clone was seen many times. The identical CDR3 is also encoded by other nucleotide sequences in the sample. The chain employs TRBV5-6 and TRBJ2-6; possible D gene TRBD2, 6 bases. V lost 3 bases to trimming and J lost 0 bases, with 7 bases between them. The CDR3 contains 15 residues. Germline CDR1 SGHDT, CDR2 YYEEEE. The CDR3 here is CASSWGVSGANVLTF. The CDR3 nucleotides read TGTGCCAGCAGCTGGGGGGTCTCTGGGGCCAACGTCCTGACTTTC.

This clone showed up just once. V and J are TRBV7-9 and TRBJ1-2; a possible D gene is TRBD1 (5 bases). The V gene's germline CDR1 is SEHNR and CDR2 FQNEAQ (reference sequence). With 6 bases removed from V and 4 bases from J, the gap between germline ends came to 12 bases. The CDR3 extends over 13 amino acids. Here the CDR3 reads CASSVDISYGYTF. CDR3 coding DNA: TGTGCCAGCAGTGTGGACATCTCCTATGGCTACACCTTC.

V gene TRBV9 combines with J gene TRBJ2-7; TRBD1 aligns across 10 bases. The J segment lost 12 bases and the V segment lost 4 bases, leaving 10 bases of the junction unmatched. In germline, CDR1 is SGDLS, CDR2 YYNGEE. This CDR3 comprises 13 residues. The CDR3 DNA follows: TGTGCCAGCAGCCCCGTCCCGGGACAGGGGATGTACTTC. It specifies CASSPVPGQGMYF.

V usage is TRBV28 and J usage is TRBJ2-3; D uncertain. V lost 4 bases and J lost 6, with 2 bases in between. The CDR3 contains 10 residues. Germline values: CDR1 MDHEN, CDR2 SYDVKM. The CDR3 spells CASSWDTQYF. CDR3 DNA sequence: TGTGCCAGCAGTTGGGATACGCAGTATTTT.

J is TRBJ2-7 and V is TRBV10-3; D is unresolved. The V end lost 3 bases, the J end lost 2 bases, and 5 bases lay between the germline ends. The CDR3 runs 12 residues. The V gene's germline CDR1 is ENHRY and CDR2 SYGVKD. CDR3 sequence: CAISEVAYEQYF. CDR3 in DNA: TGTGCCATCAGTGAAGTGGCCTACGAGCAGTACTTC.

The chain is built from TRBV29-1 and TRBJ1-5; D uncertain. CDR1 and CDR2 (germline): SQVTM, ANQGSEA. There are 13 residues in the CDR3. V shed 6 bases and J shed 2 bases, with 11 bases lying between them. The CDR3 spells CSVGSAGNQPQHF. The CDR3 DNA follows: TGCAGCGTGGGGTCGGCGGGCAATCAGCCCCAGCATTTT.

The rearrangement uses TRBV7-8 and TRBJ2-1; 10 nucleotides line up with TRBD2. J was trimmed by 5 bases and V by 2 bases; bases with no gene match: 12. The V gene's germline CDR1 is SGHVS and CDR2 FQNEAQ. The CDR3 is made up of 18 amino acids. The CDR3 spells CASSLRPSGSGSHNEQFF. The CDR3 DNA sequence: TGTGCCAGCAGCTTAAGGCCTAGCGGGAGTGGTAGCCACAATGAGCAGTTCTTC.

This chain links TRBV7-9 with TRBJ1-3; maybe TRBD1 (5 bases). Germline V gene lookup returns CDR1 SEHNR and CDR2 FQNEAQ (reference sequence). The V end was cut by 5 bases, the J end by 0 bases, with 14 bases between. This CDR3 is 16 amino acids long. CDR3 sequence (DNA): TGTGCCAGCAGCCCTACGGGGGTCAGCTCTGGAAACACCATATATTTT. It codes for CASSPTGVSSGNTIYF.

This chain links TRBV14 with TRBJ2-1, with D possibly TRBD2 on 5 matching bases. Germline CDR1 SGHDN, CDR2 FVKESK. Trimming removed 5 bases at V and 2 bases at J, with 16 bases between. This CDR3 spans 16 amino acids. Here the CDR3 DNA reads TGTGCCAGCAGCTTTGGCCCCGGAGGTCCCTACAATGAGCAGTTCTTC. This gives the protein CASSFGPGGPYNEQFF.

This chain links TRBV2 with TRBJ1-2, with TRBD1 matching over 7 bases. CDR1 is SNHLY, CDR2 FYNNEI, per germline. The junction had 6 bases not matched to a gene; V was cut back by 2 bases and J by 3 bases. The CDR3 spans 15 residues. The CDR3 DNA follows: TGTGCCAGCAGTGAAAGGGGGCAAGCTTACTATGGCTACACCTTC. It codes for CASSERGQAYYGYTF.

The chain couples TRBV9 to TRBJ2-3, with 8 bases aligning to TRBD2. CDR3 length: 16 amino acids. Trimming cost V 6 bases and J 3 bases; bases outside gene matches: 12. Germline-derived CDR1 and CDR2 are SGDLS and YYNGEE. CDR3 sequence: CASTWGAGEGTDTQYF. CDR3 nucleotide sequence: TGTGCCAGCACCTGGGGAGCGGGAGAGGGAACAGATACGCAGTATTTT.

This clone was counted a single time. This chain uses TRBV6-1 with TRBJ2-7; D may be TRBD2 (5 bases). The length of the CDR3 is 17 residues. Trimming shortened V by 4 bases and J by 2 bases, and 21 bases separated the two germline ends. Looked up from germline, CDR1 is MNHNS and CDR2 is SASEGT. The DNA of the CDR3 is TGTGCCAGCAGTGGGACTTTGGGCGGGTTAACTCCCTACGAGCAGTACTTC. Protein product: CASSGTLGGLTPYEQYF.

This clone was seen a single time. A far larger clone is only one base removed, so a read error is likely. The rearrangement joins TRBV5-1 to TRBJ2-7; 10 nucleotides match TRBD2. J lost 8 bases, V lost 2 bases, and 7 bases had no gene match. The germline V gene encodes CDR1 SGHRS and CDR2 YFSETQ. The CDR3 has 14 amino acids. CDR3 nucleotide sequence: TGCGCCAGCAGCTTTCGAGCGGGAGGGTACCAGCAGTACTTC. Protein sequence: CASSFRAGGYQQYF.

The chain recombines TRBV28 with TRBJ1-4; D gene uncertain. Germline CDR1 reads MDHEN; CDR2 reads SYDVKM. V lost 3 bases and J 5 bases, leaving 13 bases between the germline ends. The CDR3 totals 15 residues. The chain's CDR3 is CASSLRALPNEKLFF. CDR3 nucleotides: TGTGCCAGCAGTTTGAGGGCACTCCCGAATGAAAAACTGTTTTTT.

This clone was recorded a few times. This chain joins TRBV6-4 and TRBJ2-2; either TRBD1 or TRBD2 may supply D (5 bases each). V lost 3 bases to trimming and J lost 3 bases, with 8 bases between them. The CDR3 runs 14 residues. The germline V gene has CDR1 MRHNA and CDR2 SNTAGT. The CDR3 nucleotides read TGTGCCAGCAGTGAAGGGACGGACACCGGGGAGCTGTTTTTT. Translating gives CASSEGTDTGELFF.